Listed below are T cell receptor beta chains from one sample, sequenced in a study of long-term antiretroviral therapy in people with HIV. Using immunoSEQ multiplex PCR, the repertoire was profiled, and TCRdb retains in-frame clones only, with some absent. This sample has tens of thousands of clones, with 85% to 95% found just once. Sequences were derived from unsorted PBMCs, sampled around 9.2 years after starting antiretroviral therapy. The receptors originated from a man in his thirties or forties with HIV. The CDR3 runs from the conserved cysteine through the conserved F or W.

v_call cdr3_aa
TRBV9 CASSVVGDIHTDTQYF
TRBV7-3 CASSFSMNTEAFF
TRBV5-1 CASSLGRAQNEKLFF
TRBV27 CASSIRQNEKLFF
TRBV10-1 CASSEGGASGYTF
TRBV5-1 CASSTTGQAHVEAFF
TRBV28 CASSPGHPGYTF
TRBV5-6 CASSLQRQVNYGYTF
TRBV21-1 CASSKEEKLFF
TRBV9 CASSAGRNQPQHF
TRBV5-6 CASSSQNLGTQYF
TRBV7-9 CASSHTQGQANQPQHF
TRBV7-9 CASSSETQFFDEQFF
TRBV5-1 CASSLGRGTPSGNTIYF
TRBV7-2 CASRIGVARSYEQYF